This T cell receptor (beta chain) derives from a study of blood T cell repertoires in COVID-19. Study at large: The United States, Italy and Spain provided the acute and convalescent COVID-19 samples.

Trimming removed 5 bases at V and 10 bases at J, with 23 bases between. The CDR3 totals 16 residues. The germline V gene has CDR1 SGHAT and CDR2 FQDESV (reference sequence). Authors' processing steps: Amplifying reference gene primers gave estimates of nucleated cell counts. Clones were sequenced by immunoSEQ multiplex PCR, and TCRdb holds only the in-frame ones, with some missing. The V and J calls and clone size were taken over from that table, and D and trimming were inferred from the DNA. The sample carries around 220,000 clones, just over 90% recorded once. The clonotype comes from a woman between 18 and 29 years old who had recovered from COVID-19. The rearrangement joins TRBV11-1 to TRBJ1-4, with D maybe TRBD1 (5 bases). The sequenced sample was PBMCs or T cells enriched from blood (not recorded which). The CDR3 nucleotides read TGTGCCAGCAGCCTGGGGCCAAATCTCCTGCAGGGAAAACTGTTTTTT. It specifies CASSLGPNLLQGKLFF.